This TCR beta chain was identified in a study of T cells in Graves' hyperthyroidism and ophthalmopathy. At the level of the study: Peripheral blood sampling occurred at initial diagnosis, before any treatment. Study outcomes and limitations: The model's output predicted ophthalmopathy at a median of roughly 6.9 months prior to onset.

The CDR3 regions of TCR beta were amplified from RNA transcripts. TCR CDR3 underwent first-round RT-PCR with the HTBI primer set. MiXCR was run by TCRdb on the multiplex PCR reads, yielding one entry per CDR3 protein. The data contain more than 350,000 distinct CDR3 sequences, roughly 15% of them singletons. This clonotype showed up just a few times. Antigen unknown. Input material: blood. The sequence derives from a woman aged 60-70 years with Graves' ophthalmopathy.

The CDR3 nucleotides are TGTGCCAGCAGAAAAGGACAGGGCAACGAGCAGTACTTC. Encoded protein: CASRKGQGNEQYF. The V and J genes are TRBV2 and TRBJ2-7, with 8 bases matching TRBD1. V dropped 6 bases and J dropped 5; count of bases not matched to a gene: 6. This CDR3 comprises 13 residues. Germline lookup yields CDR1 SNHLY and CDR2 FYNNEI.